One and the same sample provided the 21 T cell receptor beta chains below, sequenced in a study of T cell responses to AZD1222 COVID-19 vaccine. The assay was immunoSEQ multiplex PCR, and TCRdb's table has in-frame clones only and misses some. The sample has more than 95,000 clones; over 75% are singletons. The sequences come from peripheral blood, collected on day 0 of MenACWY control vaccination. The receptors here all came from an adult in good health.

The CDR3: CASSYGRGAGGLEQYF. In nucleotides, the CDR3 is TGTGCCAGCAGTTACGGTAGGGGTGCGGGGGGATTGGAGCAGTACTTC. V and J are TRBV6-6 and TRBJ2-7; TRBD2 matches at 8 bases. The CDR3 totals 16 residues. Germline trimming cut 2 bases from V and 7 bases from J; bases unmatched to any gene: 13. CDR1 MNHNY and CDR2 SVGAGI come from the germline V gene (reference sequence).

This clone was counted a few times. This sequence joins TRBV7-8 and TRBJ1-5; no clear D. Trimming stripped 5 bases from V and 3 bases from J, with 20 bases between. Looked up from germline, CDR1 is SGHVS and CDR2 is FQNEAQ. The CDR3 runs 17 residues. CDR3 bases: TGTGCCAGCAGCCCCCCCAGACGGTACGGGATCAATCAGCCCCAGCATTTT. This translates into CASSPPRRYGINQPQHF.

V gene TRBV4-3 combines with J gene TRBJ2-2; D is undetermined. This CDR3 contains 15 residues. Deletions cut 4 bases from V and 4 bases from J, with 13 bases between. Germline V lookup: CDR1 LGHNA, CDR2 YSLEER. CDR3 coding DNA: TGCGCCAGCAGCCCTGATGAGTCTTTCACCGGGGAGCTGTTTTTT. Amino acid sequence: CASSPDESFTGELFF.

The chain carries TRBV4-2 and TRBJ2-3, with 11 bases fitting TRBD1. Germline trimming cut 3 bases from V and 6 bases from J; bases unmatched to any gene: 5. This CDR3 is 15 amino acids long. CDR1 and CDR2 from the germline V gene are LGHNA and YNFKEQ. CDR3 sequence: CASSQRGQGADTQYF. DNA for the CDR3: TGTGCCAGCAGCCAGAGAGGACAGGGGGCGGATACGCAGTATTTT.

The chain is built from TRBV9 and TRBJ1-5; 9 positions match TRBD1. There are 15 residues in the CDR3. CDR1 and CDR2 (germline): SGDLS, YYNGEE. J lost 3 bases, V lost 5 bases, and 6 bases had no gene match. The CDR3 here is CASRADRGHNQPQHF. The DNA of the CDR3 is TGTGCCAGCAGAGCGGACAGGGGCCACAATCAGCCCCAGCATTTT.

The chain has TRBV21-1 and TRBJ2-1; the table's D call TRBD2 went unverified against the DNA. TRBV21-1 is an annotated pseudogene. CDR3 length: 17 amino acids. CDR3 sequence reads: CASIRLAARRSYNEQFF. As DNA, the CDR3 is TGTGCCAGCATAAGACTAGCTGCCCGACGCTCCTACAATGAGCAGTTCTTC.

The chain links TRBV5-1 to TRBJ2-2, with D perhaps matching TRBD2 (5 bases). The CDR3 totals 13 residues. The V and J ends lost 10 bases and 2 bases respectively, with 12 bases between them. Germline lookup yields CDR1 SGHRS and CDR2 YFSETQ. The CDR3, as DNA: TGCGCCTCGGACTTTGAAAACACCGGGGAGCTGTTTTTT. Protein: CASDFENTGELFF.

This rearrangement joins TRBV11-2 to TRBJ1-1; possibly TRBD1 for D (5 bases). CDR1 is SGHAT and CDR2 is FQNNGV in the germline V gene. The CDR3 is 15 residues long. V was clipped by 5 bases and J by 1 base, with 14 bases between them. CDR3 nucleotides: TGTGCCAGCAGCATCCCCGGGGGGGAGAACACTGAAGCTTTCTTT. Residues: CASSIPGGENTEAFF. The full variable domain, rest sourced from reference TRBV11-2 and TRBJ1-1, is EAGVAQSPRYKIIEKRQSVAFWCNPISGHATLYWYQQILGQGPKLLIQFQNNGVVDDSQLPKDRFSAERLKGVDSTLKIQPAKLEDSAVYLCASSIPGGENTEAFFGQGTRLTVV.

V is TRBV19 and J is TRBJ1-2; 12 nucleotides match TRBD1. The length of the CDR3 is 16 residues. V lost 5 bases to trimming and J lost 4 bases; unmatched junction nucleotides: 8. Germline V gene lookup returns CDR1 LNHDA and CDR2 SQIVND (reference sequence). CDR3 sequence (DNA): TGTGCCAGTAGTCGGGACAGGGGGCCAGGAGGCTATGGCTACACCTTC. Encoded protein: CASSRDRGPGGYGYTF.

The chain combines TRBV11-3 with TRBJ2-3; 8 bases are a match to TRBD1. J lost 9 bases, V lost 5 bases, and 10 bases had no gene match. This CDR3 contains 14 residues. Germline V lookup: CDR1 SGHNT, CDR2 YENEEA. CDR3 bases: TGTGCCAGCAGCCCCGGACAGGGCTTCGTGACGCAGTATTTT. Translated, it gives CASSPGQGFVTQYF.

This rearrangement joins TRBV6-5 to TRBJ1-4, with D maybe TRBD1 (6 bases). V was cut by 8 bases and J by 5 bases, with 12 bases left in between. The CDR3 has 13 residues. CDR1 and CDR2 (germline): MNHEY, SVGAGI. CDR3 DNA sequence: TGTGCCAGCGGTAGGACAGCCAATGAAAAACTGTTTTTT. Protein sequence: CASGRTANEKLFF.

The chain recombines TRBV27 with TRBJ1-5; D might be TRBD1 (6 bases). Trimming removed 0 bases from V and 5 bases from J, with 14 bases in between. Germline V lookup: CDR1 MNHEY, CDR2 SMNVEV (reference sequence). CDR3 size: 16 residues. The CDR3 DNA reads TGTGCCAGCAGTTTATCCTGGACAGTCAGGGATCAGCCCCAGCATTTT. Translation: CASSLSWTVRDQPQHF.

The V call is TRBV3-1 (or the pseudogene TRBV3-2), the J call TRBJ1-2; D gene uncertain. Looked up from germline, CDR1 is LGHDT and CDR2 is YNNKEL (reference sequence). Trimming cost V 2 bases and J 2 bases, with 6 bases left between them. The CDR3 contains 13 residues. In nucleotides, the CDR3 is TGTGCCAGCAGCCAACGGGAAAACTATGGCTACACCTTC. Translated: CASSQRENYGYTF.

The chain uses TRBV7-2 and TRBJ1-2; D unclear. This CDR3 comprises 16 residues. Germline-derived CDR1 and CDR2 are SGHTA and FQGNSA. The V gene lost 1 base and the J gene lost 0 bases, with 12 bases spanning the gap. The CDR3: CASSLVVGNPNYGYTF. CDR3 bases: TGTGCCAGCAGCTTAGTGGTAGGGAACCCTAACTATGGCTACACCTTC.

This chain links TRBV28 with TRBJ1-2; no clear D gene. V was pared by 3 bases and J by 2 bases, with 22 bases between. The germline gives CDR1 MDHEN, CDR2 SYDVKM. The CDR3 extends over 18 amino acids. The CDR3 is CASSFRAPKPNVNYGYTF. DNA of the CDR3: TGTGCCAGCAGTTTTAGGGCCCCCAAACCCAACGTAAACTATGGCTACACCTTC.

The CDR3 is CASSPSGTGGIYGYTF. CDR3 in DNA: TGTGCCAGCTCACCTTCCGGGACAGGGGGTATCTATGGCTACACCTTC. The V gene is TRBV18, the J gene TRBJ1-2, with 11 bases matching TRBD1. J was trimmed by 4 bases and V by 3 bases; bases with no gene match: 7. From germline, CDR1 is KGHSH and CDR2 LQKENI. The CDR3 totals 16 residues.

This sequence joins TRBV9 and TRBJ2-3, with D tentatively TRBD1 or TRBD2 (6 bases each). The CDR3 runs 18 residues. Germline assignment: CDR1 SGDLS and CDR2 YYNGEE. Trimming took off 0 bases at V and 2 bases at J, with 19 bases between the two ends. CDR3 coding DNA: TGTGCCAGCAGCGTAGACGGGACCGGGGGCCCCTTCACAGATACGCAGTATTTT. It translates to CASSVDGTGGPFTDTQYF.

This chain uses TRBV6-5 with TRBJ1-2; tentative D call: TRBD1 (6 bases). The CDR3 is made up of 11 amino acids. Between the trimmed V and J ends, which lost 8 bases and 6 bases, there was a span of 10 bases. Germline V gene lookup returns CDR1 MNHEY and CDR2 SVGAGI. CDR3 nucleotides: TGTGCCAGCGCCAGGGGCGATGGCTACACCTTC. Translating it yields CASARGDGYTF.

The rearrangement joins TRBV6-5 to TRBJ1-3; D is perhaps TRBD1 (6 bases). The germline V gene has CDR1 MNHEY and CDR2 SVGAGI. The V end lost 6 bases, the J end lost 7 bases, and 19 bases lay between the germline ends. The CDR3 extends over 15 amino acids. The CDR3 bases are TGTGCCAGCAGCAGAACAGGGTCCACCGGGAACACCATATATTTT. This encodes CASSRTGSTGNTIYF.

The chain couples TRBV5-1 to TRBJ1-1; 12 positions agree with TRBD1. Germline trimming cut 2 bases from V and 0 bases from J; bases unmatched to any gene: 2. Germline V gene data show CDR1 as SGHRS and CDR2 as YFSETQ. This CDR3 contains 16 residues. CDR3: CASSFGTGGLNTEAFF. The CDR3 DNA sequence: TGCGCCAGCAGCTTCGGGACAGGGGGCTTGAACACTGAAGCTTTCTTT.

This chain links TRBV19 with TRBJ2-7; 7 nucleotides align to TRBD1. CDR3 length: 11 residues. The germline V gene has CDR1 LNHDA and CDR2 SQIVND (reference sequence). V was pared by 5 bases and J by 10 bases, with 5 bases of the junction left unmatched. CDR3 nucleotide sequence: TGTGCCAGTAGTTCCGGACAGGTACAGTACTTC. It yields the protein CASSSGQVQYF.